A single sample is the source of the 30 T cell receptor beta chains below, sequenced in a study of cytomegalovirus exposure and HLA in healthy donors. It was with 60 Vbeta and 13 Jbeta primers that the PCR ran. Generated by immunoSEQ multiplex PCR, the TCRdb table keeps only in-frame clones and is missing some. The table records about 100,000 clones, 65% to 80% of them present only once. The sample comprised PBMCs. The receptor set was obtained from a woman aged 40-49 years in good health and CMV-seronegative.

V and J are TRBV29-1 and TRBJ2-7; 9 nucleotides line up with TRBD2. This CDR3 has 14 residues. The junction had 3 bases not matched to a gene; V was cut back by 3 bases and J by 0 bases. Germline V gives CDR1 SQVTM, CDR2 ANQGSEA. The DNA for the CDR3 is TGCAGCGTTGAGGGCGGGAGGGCCTCCTACGAGCAGTACTTC. Its protein product is CSVEGGRASYEQYF.

This clone was detected only a few times. The CDR3 coding sequence is TGTGCCTGGTCAAATGGACAGGGGATTAACGGAAACACCATATATTTT. The encoded protein is CAWSNGQGINGNTIYF. V gene TRBV30 combines with J gene TRBJ1-3, with 9 bases lining up with TRBD1. Germline lookup yields CDR1 GTSNPN and CDR2 SVGIG (reference sequence). The J segment lost 4 bases and the V segment lost 5 bases, leaving 12 bases of the junction unmatched. The CDR3 is 16 amino acids.

This rearrangement joins TRBV18 to TRBJ2-1; 7 bases match TRBD1. This CDR3 is built from 14 residues. V dropped 4 bases and J dropped 10; count of bases not matched to a gene: 10. Germline V gene sequence: CDR1 KGHSH, CDR2 LQKENI. The CDR3 DNA follows: TGTGCCAGCTCACAAAATGGGGACAGCCTCGAGCAGTTCTTC. It specifies CASSQNGDSLEQFF. Variable domain in full (rest from reference TRBV18 and TRBJ2-1): NAGVMQNPRHLVRRRGQEARLRCSPMKGHSHVYWYRQLPEEGLKFMVYLQKENIIDESGMPKERFSAEFPKEGPSILRIQQVVRGDSAAYFCASSQNGDSLEQFFGPGTRLTVL.

V gene TRBV27 combines with J gene TRBJ2-7; 7 bases match TRBD2. The CDR3 runs 14 residues. The germline V gene has CDR1 MNHEY and CDR2 SMNVEV (reference sequence). J was trimmed by 7 bases and V by 0 bases; bases with no gene match: 6. CDR3 amino acids: CASSLSGRGREQYF. The CDR3 DNA follows: TGTGCCAGCAGTTTATCGGGGAGGGGTAGGGAGCAGTACTTC.

The genes are TRBV27 and TRBJ2-1; D unresolved. Trimming cost V 7 bases and J 5 bases, with 15 bases left between them. CDR1 is MNHEY, CDR2 SMNVEV, per germline (reference sequence). The CDR3 is made up of 14 amino acids. The CDR3 DNA sequence: TGTGCCAGCATTGGTCTAGGCTATGACAATGAGCAGTTCTTC. As protein: CASIGLGYDNEQFF.

The gene calls are TRBV4-3 and TRBJ2-2; no firm D call. The CDR3 has 17 amino acids. The V gene's germline CDR1 is LGHNA and CDR2 YSLEER. Trimming cost V 0 bases and J 6 bases, with 17 bases left between them. The CDR3 nucleotides read TGCGCCAGCAGCCAAGACTGGCAGGCGTATGGGTCCGGGGAGCTGTTTTTT. It is translated as CASSQDWQAYGSGELFF.

V gene TRBV13 combines with J gene TRBJ2-4; maybe TRBD2 (6 bases). CDR3 size: 14 residues. In germline, CDR1 is PRHDT, CDR2 FYEKMQ (reference sequence). Trimming stripped 4 bases from V and 3 bases from J, with 10 bases between. CDR3 sequence (DNA): TGTGCCAGCAGCTCGCGGGACTTCAAAAACATTCAGTACTTC. It codes for CASSSRDFKNIQYF. The variable domain in full, completed from reference TRBV13 and TRBJ2-4, reads AAGVIQSPRHLIKEKRETATLKCYPIPRHDTVYWYQQGPGQDPQFLISFYEKMQSDKGSIPDRFSAQQFSDYHSELNMSSLELGDSALYFCASSSRDFKNIQYFGAGTRLSVL.

This clone was observed a few times. V and J are TRBV4-3 and TRBJ1-1, with D possibly TRBD1 on 6 matching bases. The CDR3 is 14 residues long. Germline CDR1 reads LGHNA; CDR2 reads YSLEER. V lost 2 bases to trimming and J lost 1 base, with 8 bases between them. The CDR3 sequence: CASSQPDRNTEAFF. In DNA form, the CDR3 reads TGCGCCAGCAGCCAACCGGACAGGAACACTGAAGCTTTCTTT.

The chain links TRBV7-2 to TRBJ2-1; 8 nucleotides line up with TRBD1. J gave up 2 bases and V 4 bases, and 10 bases lay outside the gene matches. The CDR3 loop spans 17 amino acids. Looked up from germline, CDR1 is SGHTA and CDR2 is FQGNSA. The CDR3 nucleotides read TGTGCCAGCAGCTCGTGGAGGGGACAGGTGCCCTACAATGAGCAGTTCTTC. Protein sequence: CASSSWRGQVPYNEQFF.

This chain uses TRBV5-1 with TRBJ2-3, with D perhaps matching TRBD2 (6 bases). The ends were cut back, 2 bases at V and 4 bases at J, with 17 bases in the middle. The CDR3 consists of 16 residues. The V gene's germline CDR1 is SGHRS and CDR2 YFSETQ. CDR3 residues: CASSFPTRSSADTQYF. DNA for the CDR3: TGCGCCAGCAGCTTCCCGACTAGGAGTAGCGCAGATACGCAGTATTTT.

The chain has TRBV7-9 and TRBJ1-3; unclear D gene. The germline V and J ends were trimmed by 1 base and 0 bases, with 10 bases remaining between them. Germline V lookup: CDR1 SEHNR, CDR2 FQNEAQ (reference sequence). The CDR3 length is 16 residues. This CDR3 reads CASSLGTVSSGNTIYF. DNA of the CDR3: TGTGCCAGCAGCTTAGGCACAGTCTCCTCTGGAAACACCATATATTTT.

This clone has more than one count but fewer than ten. The CDR3 bases are TGTGCCATCGGGGCGGCCGATTACCAAGAGACCCAGTACTTC. Translated, it gives CAIGAADYQETQYF. This chain uses TRBV10-3 with TRBJ2-5; possible D gene TRBD1, 5 bases. The V gene lost 8 bases and the J gene lost 0 bases, with 13 bases spanning the gap. This CDR3 has 14 residues. From germline, CDR1 is ENHRY and CDR2 SYGVKD.

This clone was recorded once. This sequence joins TRBV9 and TRBJ2-3, with TRBD2 as a possible D gene (6 bases). The CDR3 totals 15 residues. Looked up from germline, CDR1 is SGDLS and CDR2 is YYNGEE. The germline V and J ends were trimmed by 0 bases and 5 bases, with 13 bases remaining between them. CDR3 loop: CASSVGTATRDTQYF. DNA of the CDR3: TGTGCCAGCAGCGTAGGGACTGCGACTAGAGATACGCAGTATTTT.

This chain links TRBV6-5 with TRBJ1-2; D perhaps matches TRBD1 (5 bases). Trimming took off 3 bases at V and 5 bases at J, with 10 bases between the two ends. Germline CDR1 reads MNHEY; CDR2 reads SVGAGI. The CDR3 is 13 residues long. The CDR3 loop reads CASSYMGGYGYTF. CDR3 coding DNA: TGTGCCAGCAGTTATATGGGGGGGTATGGCTACACCTTC.

The table lists this clone with a count of one. The chain has TRBV30 and TRBJ2-7; D might be TRBD2 (5 bases). CDR3 length: 13 amino acids. Germline CDR1 is GTSNPN and CDR2 is SVGIG (reference sequence). V was pared by 0 bases and J by 6 bases, with 12 bases between. CDR3 DNA sequence: TGTGCCTGGAGTGTACGTACGGGGTCCGAGCAGTACTTC. This translates into CAWSVRTGSEQYF.

As regards this clone: Compared with germline, one end of the junction differs, possibly owing to a read error. The sample carries other DNA sequences with the same CDR3. This chain connects TRBV10-3 to TRBJ1-1; TRBD1 is a possible D gene (5 bases). Germline V CDR1 and CDR2: ENHRY, SYGVKD. The CDR3 sequence is 14 residues long. CDR3 nucleotide sequence: TGTGCCAGCATCCGGGGGACTATGAACACTGAGGCTTTCTTT. The encoded protein is CASIRGTMNTEAFF.

This clone was observed a handful of times. J is TRBJ1-1 and V is TRBV6-6; D ambiguous. Trimming removed 1 base from V and 8 bases from J, with 11 bases in between. The CDR3 has 13 residues. The germline V gene has CDR1 MNHNY and CDR2 SVGAGI (reference sequence). This CDR3 is CASSYFSGWEAFF. The DNA for the CDR3 is TGTGCCAGCAGTTACTTTAGCGGTTGGGAAGCTTTCTTT.

The chain recombines TRBV6-1 with TRBJ2-2, with a tentative D call TRBD1 (6 bases). The V end lost 8 bases, the J end lost 0 bases, and 10 bases lay between the germline ends. CDR3 length: 14 residues. The germline V gene has CDR1 MNHNS and CDR2 SASEGT. CDR3 protein: CASPGHTNTGELFF. For the CDR3, the DNA is TGTGCCAGCCCGGGACATACGAACACCGGGGAGCTGTTTTTT.

The chain recombines TRBV15 with TRBJ2-7; D possibly corresponds to TRBD1 (6 bases). Germline values: CDR1 LNHNV, CDR2 YYDKDF (reference sequence). V dropped 9 bases and J dropped 4 bases, with 16 bases sitting between them. This CDR3 comprises 13 residues. Written as DNA, the CDR3 is TGTGCCACGGCACCGGGACATTGGTACGAGCAGTACTTC. It yields the protein CATAPGHWYEQYF. The whole variable domain, remainder taken from reference TRBV15 and TRBJ2-7, is DAMVIQNPRYQVTQFGKPVTLSCSQTLNHNVMYWYQQKSSQAPKLLFHYYDKDFNNEADTPDNFQSRRPNTSFCFLDIRSPGLGDTAMYLCATAPGHWYEQYFGPGTRLTVT.

J is TRBJ2-5 and V is TRBV7-2, with a possible D match to TRBD1 (6 bases). Trimming took off 8 bases at V and 4 bases at J, with 17 bases between the two ends. The V gene's germline CDR1 is SGHTA and CDR2 FQGNSA. The CDR3 contains 14 residues. The CDR3 spells CASGPNRVGETQYF. The CDR3 DNA reads TGTGCCAGCGGACCAAACAGGGTTGGAGAGACCCAGTACTTC. Variable domain in full (rest from reference TRBV7-2 and TRBJ2-5): GAGVSQSPSNKVTEKGKDVELRCDPISGHTALYWYRQSLGQGLEFLIYFQGNSAPDKSGLPSDRFSAERTGGSVSTLTIQRTQQEDSAVYLCASGPNRVGETQYFGPGTRLLVL.

V usage is TRBV11-2 and J usage is TRBJ2-2; unclear D gene. V was shortened by 8 bases and J by 0 bases, with 10 bases between the two germline ends. The germline V gene encodes CDR1 SGHAT and CDR2 FQNNGV. The CDR3 contains 14 residues. This CDR3 reads CASEKSPNTGELFF. The CDR3 region has the DNA TGTGCCAGCGAGAAGTCCCCGAACACCGGGGAGCTGTTTTTT.

The chain links TRBV7-2 to TRBJ2-5; weak D call: TRBD2 (5 bases). Germline V CDR1 and CDR2: SGHTA, FQGNSA. V was pared by 5 bases and J by 2 bases, with 12 bases between. The CDR3 is 14 residues long. The CDR3 region has the DNA TGTGCCAGCAGCCTTTGGGAGACGCAAGAGACCCAGTACTTC. It yields the protein CASSLWETQETQYF.

This rearrangement joins TRBV10-3 to TRBJ2-1; 7 nucleotides line up with TRBD2. In germline, CDR1 is ENHRY, CDR2 SYGVKD. This CDR3 is 14 amino acids long. V gave up 3 bases and J gave up 5 bases; unmatched junction bases: 4. The CDR3: CAISDSGTDNEQFF. Here the CDR3 DNA reads TGTGCCATCAGTGACAGCGGGACCGACAATGAGCAGTTCTTC.

The chain combines TRBV5-4 with TRBJ2-5, with TRBD2 matching 8 bases. The CDR3 is 14 amino acids. V shed 4 bases and J 0 bases; nucleotides not matched to a gene: 2. Germline V gives CDR1 SGHNT, CDR2 YYREEE (reference sequence). The CDR3 region has the DNA TGTGCCAGCAGCGCGGGGGGATACCAAGAGACCCAGTACTTC. As protein: CASSAGGYQETQYF.

The rearrangement links TRBV6-5 to TRBJ2-7, with a possible D match to TRBD1 (6 bases). V lost 1 base, J lost 5 bases, and 9 bases lay in between. Germline CDR1 is MNHEY and CDR2 is SVGAGI. The CDR3 runs 13 residues. The CDR3 bases are TGTGCCAGCAGTTACTTATCAGGGGACGAGCAGTACTTC. Encoded protein: CASSYLSGDEQYF.

About this clone itself: At one boundary the junction diverges from the germline segment, which might be a read error. The V gene is TRBV7-9, the J gene TRBJ1-3, with a tentative D call TRBD1 (6 bases). The germline V gene has CDR1 SEHNR and CDR2 FQNEAQ (reference sequence). This CDR3 has 15 residues. The CDR3 loop reads CSSRSGHNPGNTIYF. The DNA for the CDR3 is TGTTCCAGCAGGTCGGGACACAACCCTGGAAACACCATATATTTT. Drawing the rest from reference TRBV7-9 and TRBJ1-3, the complete variable domain is DTGVSQNPRHKITKRGQNVTFRCDPISEHNRLYWYRQTLGQGPEFLTYFQNEAQLEKSRLLSDRFSAERPKGSFSTLEIQRTEQGDSAMYLCSSRSGHNPGNTIYFGEGSWLTVV.

This clone was counted between two and nine times. The chain couples TRBV11-2 to TRBJ1-2, with D possibly matching TRBD1 (5 bases). Trimming left V 1 base short and J 8 bases short, with 14 bases between. Germline CDR1 SGHAT, CDR2 FQNNGV. This CDR3 contains 14 residues. The CDR3, as DNA: TGTGCCAGCAGCTTAGCTCCAGGGAGGCACGGCTACACCTTC. Protein product: CASSLAPGRHGYTF.

The chain couples TRBV7-8 to TRBJ1-3; D remains ambiguous. V was shortened by 4 bases and J by 0 bases, with 13 bases between the two germline ends. Germline V CDR1 and CDR2: SGHVS, FQNEAQ. The CDR3 loop spans 16 amino acids. CDR3 bases: TGTGCCAGCAGCTCCCCCGGGATAACCTCTGGAAACACCATATATTTT. As protein: CASSSPGITSGNTIYF.

V is TRBV27 and J is TRBJ1-4; D ambiguous. Between the trimmed V and J ends, which lost 8 bases and 0 bases, there was a span of 16 bases. CDR3 length: 16 residues. CDR1 and CDR2 from the germline V gene are MNHEY and SMNVEV (reference sequence). CDR3 bases: TGTGCCAGCTCTAAAAACGGTTATGCAACTAATGAAAAACTGTTTTTT. Protein product: CASSKNGYATNEKLFF.

As regards this clone: At one end, the junction sequence differs from germline, possibly due to a read error. The sample has other DNA sequences that encode this CDR3 too. The chain carries TRBV7-2 and TRBJ1-6; 9 positions agree with TRBD1. The CDR3 sequence is 15 residues long. Per germline, CDR1 SGHTA and CDR2 FQGNSA. The DNA for the CDR3 is TGTGCCAGCAGAGGGACAGGGATGAGCAATTCCCCCCTCCACTTT. Its protein product is CASRGTGMSNSPLHF.